This T cell receptor (beta chain) originates from a study of OX40 agonist ivuxolimab in advanced cancers. Study results and limitations: Clones of CD4+ and CD8+ blood T cells grew by week 6 at doses of 0.1 to 3.0 mg/kg.

Blood sampling took place at baseline, cycle 4 day 1, and cycle 7 day 1. As to this clone: Its antigen remains unidentified.

This CDR3 is built from 14 residues. The V end was cut by 5 bases, the J end by 2 bases, with 13 bases between. Germline CDR1 SGHVS, CDR2 FNYEAQ. Produced via immunoSEQ multiplex PCR; TCRdb's table is partial and in-frame only. This table has about 16,000 clones, 84% appearing once. The chain couples TRBV7-6 to TRBJ2-7, with D perhaps matching TRBD2 (7 bases). Sequencing used CD4+ or CD8+ T cells sorted from blood, obtained in a trial of the OX40 agonist ivuxolimab. The sequence came from an adult with an advanced solid tumor such as melanoma, head and neck, liver or kidney cancer. The CDR3 sequence is CASSGLGGAYEQYF. CDR3 in DNA: TGTGCCAGCAGCGGCCTAGGGGGGGCCTACGAGCAGTACTTC. Combining the CDR3 with reference TRBV7-6 and TRBJ2-7 gives the whole variable domain GAGVSQSPRYKVTKRGQDVALRCDPISGHVSLYWYRQALGQGPEFLTYFNYEAQQDKSGLPNDRFSAERPEGSISTLTIQRTEQRDSAMYRCASSGLGGAYEQYFGPGTRLTVT.